This TCR beta chain was recorded in a study of blood T cell repertoires in COVID-19. At the level of the study: Samples came from the United States, Italy and Spain, spanning acute and convalescent COVID-19.

CDR3 length: 14 amino acids. Germline loops: CDR1 SGHRS, CDR2 YFSETQ. Trimming stripped 4 bases from V and 0 bases from J, with 8 bases between. Original analysis: From reference gene primer amplification, estimates of nucleated cell counts were derived. Assay used: immunoSEQ multiplex PCR; TCRdb lists only in-frame clones, some missing. V and J calls and clone size are given by that table; D and trimming were obtained from the DNA. There are 180,000 or so clones in the sample; around 85% occur only once, and 9.8% lies in the top ten. The sequence was obtained from a woman aged 80 or over with acute or convalescent COVID-19. This chain links TRBV5-1 with TRBJ2-1; no clear D. Sequencing was performed on peripheral blood. The CDR3 DNA reads as TGCGCCAGCAGCAGCGACGCCTCCTACAATGAGCAGTTCTTC. This codes for CASSSDASYNEQFF.